Presented here are 20 T cell receptor beta chains from one specimen sequenced in a study of blood T cell repertoires in COVID-19. TCRdb keeps only in-frame clones here, not all; method: immunoSEQ multiplex PCR. Here the sample spans about 200,000 clones, about nine tenths being singletons. The sample taken for sequencing was peripheral blood. The source of these receptors is a woman aged 70-85 years with acute or convalescent COVID-19.

The gene calls are TRBV5-1 and TRBJ1-5; D may be TRBD1 (5 bases). Germline V CDR1 and CDR2: SGHRS, YFSETQ. The CDR3 covers 13 residues. V lost 0 bases, J lost 8 bases, and 9 bases lay in between. CDR3 DNA: TGCGCCAGCAGCTTGGGCCAGGGCGAGCCCCAGCATTTT. Translated: CASSLGQGEPQHF.

The genes are TRBV5-6 and TRBJ1-3; no definite D call. The CDR3 totals 17 residues. CDR1 is SGHDT and CDR2 is YYEEEE in the germline V gene. V lost 1 base and J lost 0, with 14 bases in between. The CDR3 protein is CASSLRVGRSSGNTIYF. In nucleotides, the CDR3 is TGTGCCAGCAGCTTGAGGGTGGGGAGAAGCTCTGGAAACACCATATATTTT.

The chain combines TRBV3-1 (or the pseudogene TRBV3-2) with TRBJ2-3, with TRBD2 matching 11 bases. Trimming took 0 bases from V and 0 from J; bases not matched to a gene: 8. The germline CDR1 and CDR2 sequences are LGHDT and YNNKEL (reference sequence). The CDR3 runs 19 residues. CDR3 sequence reads: CASSQDIAGGISSTDTQYF. CDR3 bases: TGTGCCAGCAGCCAAGATATAGCGGGGGGGATTTCTAGCACAGATACGCAGTATTTT.

This clone was counted a single time. This rearrangement joins TRBV7-9 to TRBJ2-1, with 9 bases identical to TRBD2. Germline lookup yields CDR1 SEHNR and CDR2 FQNEAQ (reference sequence). The CDR3 extends over 16 amino acids. J was trimmed by 9 bases and V by 2 bases; bases with no gene match: 11. CDR3 amino acids: CASSLLLAGGGSEQFF. The CDR3 DNA reads as TGTGCCAGCAGCTTACTACTAGCGGGCGGAGGTAGTGAGCAGTTCTTC.

V usage is TRBV4-3 and J usage is TRBJ2-7; 9 bases fit TRBD2. The CDR3 spans 15 residues. V lost 1 base, J lost 0 bases, and 1 base stayed unmatched. Germline-derived CDR1 and CDR2 are LGHNA and YSLEER. DNA for the CDR3: TGCGCCAGCAGCCAAGGACTAGCGGACTCCTACGAGCAGTACTTC. Its translation is CASSQGLADSYEQYF.

The CDR3 nucleotides read TGTGCCAGCAGTTACTACCCGGACAAGAAGGGTGGCTACACCTTC. It codes for CASSYYPDKKGGYTF. This chain joins TRBV6-5 and TRBJ1-2; weak D call: TRBD1 (5 bases). The V end lost 1 base, the J end lost 7 bases, and 16 bases lay between the germline ends. CDR3 length: 15 residues. The germline V gene encodes CDR1 MNHEY and CDR2 SVGAGI.

V is TRBV4-1 and J is TRBJ1-3; the D is unclear. The V gene's germline CDR1 is MGHRA and CDR2 YSYEKL. Between the trimmed V and J ends, which lost 4 bases and 4 bases, there was a span of 14 bases. CDR3 size: 15 residues. CDR3 sequence: CASSLSGGYGNTIYF. In nucleotides, the CDR3 is TGCGCCAGCAGCCTCTCGGGAGGCTACGGAAACACCATATATTTT.

The V and J genes are TRBV19 and TRBJ2-5, with D unclear. CDR1 and CDR2 from the germline V gene are LNHDA and SQIVND (reference sequence). This CDR3 contains 13 residues. With 4 bases removed from V and 2 bases from J, the gap between germline ends came to 8 bases. The CDR3 loop reads CASSTSRQETQYF. The CDR3 DNA follows: TGTGCCAGTAGTACTAGTCGTCAAGAGACCCAGTACTTC.

The chain is built from TRBV6-2 or TRBV6-3 and TRBJ2-7, with 9 bases fitting TRBD1. Germline V gene data show CDR1 as MNHEY and CDR2 as SVGEGT. With 0 bases clipped from V and 6 bases from J, the junction kept 12 bases outside the gene matches. The CDR3 has 17 residues. The CDR3 region has the DNA TGTGCCAGCAGTTACTCGAGAGCCGGGACAGGGCTCCCCGAGCAGTACTTC. Amino acids: CASSYSRAGTGLPEQYF.

The rearrangement uses TRBV27 and TRBJ2-3; 8 nucleotides align to TRBD2. CDR3 length: 13 residues. Unmatched junction bases numbered 5, after V lost 6 bases and J lost 6 bases. Per the germline V gene, CDR1 is MNHEY and CDR2 is SMNVEV (reference sequence). The CDR3 loop is CASRRGGGDTQYF. CDR3 nucleotide sequence: TGTGCCAGCAGACGGGGGGGAGGGGATACGCAGTATTTT.

V gene TRBV6-4 combines with J gene TRBJ2-1, with a possible D match to TRBD1 (6 bases). The germline V and J ends were trimmed by 4 bases and 7 bases, with 20 bases remaining between them. This CDR3 has 16 amino acids. Per germline, CDR1 MRHNA and CDR2 SNTAGT. The CDR3: CASSGRTARGQNEQFF. In nucleotides, the CDR3 is TGTGCCAGCAGTGGGAGGACAGCCCGGGGTCAGAATGAGCAGTTCTTC.

The V call is TRBV7-2, the J call TRBJ1-3; a possible D gene is TRBD1 (5 bases). Germline V gene data show CDR1 as SGHTA and CDR2 as FQGNSA. V lost 5 bases and J 0 bases, leaving 8 bases between the germline ends. CDR3 length equals 14 residues. DNA for the CDR3: TGTGCCAGCAGCCCGGGGGACTCTGGAAACACCATATATTTT. This sequence encodes CASSPGDSGNTIYF.

In regard to this clone: A junction end diverges from the germline sequence, so it may reflect a read error. This chain links TRBV12-3 or TRBV12-4 with TRBJ1-2; D is unresolved. CDR3 length: 11 amino acids. CDR3 nucleotide sequence: TGTGCCAGCAGTCCCTACCAAGAGAGGATCTTC. Protein product: CASSPYQERIF.

This clone appeared once. The chain couples TRBV9 to TRBJ2-7; 8 bases agree with TRBD2. With 4 bases clipped from V and 4 bases from J, the junction kept 10 bases outside the gene matches. Germline V gene data show CDR1 as SGDLS and CDR2 as YYNGEE. The CDR3 extends over 15 amino acids. The CDR3 region is CASSTSGTRSYEQYF. CDR3 sequence (DNA): TGTGCCAGCAGCACTAGTGGGACTAGGTCGTACGAGCAGTACTTC.

This chain connects TRBV29-1 to TRBJ2-5; 8 bases line up with TRBD1. Germline values: CDR1 SQVTM, CDR2 ANQGSEA. After removal of 4 bases from V and 3 bases from J, the junction contained 10 bases not matched to a gene. The CDR3 spans 15 residues. The CDR3 nucleotides read TGCAGCGTTGGGGTTGGGACAGGACCAAAAGAGACCCAGTACTTC. Residues: CSVGVGTGPKETQYF.

V usage is TRBV6-5 and J usage is TRBJ1-5; TRBD1 might be the D (5 bases). This CDR3 has 13 amino acids. Per germline, CDR1 MNHEY and CDR2 SVGAGI. Trimming stripped 0 bases from V and 9 bases from J, with 9 bases between. The CDR3 is CASSYSTGGPQHF. The DNA of the CDR3 is TGTGCCAGCAGTTACTCGACCGGGGGGCCCCAGCATTTT.

V and J are TRBV21-1 and TRBJ2-7; TRBD1 was called by the table and not checked on the DNA. TRBV21-1 constitutes a pseudogene. This CDR3 has 13 residues. CDR3: CASSLNRDYEQYF. The CDR3 DNA reads TGTGCCAGCAGCTTGAACAGGGACTACGAGCAGTACTTC.

V is TRBV7-2 and J is TRBJ2-1; D gene unclear. Germline CDR1 is SGHTA and CDR2 is FQGNSA. CDR3 length: 14 amino acids. V was pared by 5 bases and J by 9 bases, with 17 bases between. This CDR3 is CASSLGSLPGEQFF. The CDR3 region has the DNA TGTGCCAGCAGCCTCGGGTCCCTCCCTGGTGAGCAGTTCTTC.

In its sample, this clone was seen a few times. V usage is TRBV7-2 and J usage is TRBJ1-6; D gene uncertain. Looked up from germline, CDR1 is SGHTA and CDR2 is FQGNSA. Trimming removed 2 bases at V and 9 bases at J, with 17 bases between. The CDR3 totals 16 residues. In DNA, the CDR3 is TGTGCCAGCAGCTTAATCTTTGACATGCTGGGTTCACCCCTCCACTTT. Translated, it gives CASSLIFDMLGSPLHF.

This clone was detected once. The rearrangement joins TRBV19 to TRBJ2-7; D is possibly TRBD1 (6 bases). The V end was cut by 2 bases, the J end by 6 bases, with 14 bases between. Germline V lookup: CDR1 LNHDA, CDR2 SQIVND (reference sequence). This CDR3 region has 14 residues. This CDR3 is CASSIQGPTFEQYF. The CDR3 bases are TGTGCCAGTAGTATACAGGGGCCTACCTTCGAGCAGTACTTC.